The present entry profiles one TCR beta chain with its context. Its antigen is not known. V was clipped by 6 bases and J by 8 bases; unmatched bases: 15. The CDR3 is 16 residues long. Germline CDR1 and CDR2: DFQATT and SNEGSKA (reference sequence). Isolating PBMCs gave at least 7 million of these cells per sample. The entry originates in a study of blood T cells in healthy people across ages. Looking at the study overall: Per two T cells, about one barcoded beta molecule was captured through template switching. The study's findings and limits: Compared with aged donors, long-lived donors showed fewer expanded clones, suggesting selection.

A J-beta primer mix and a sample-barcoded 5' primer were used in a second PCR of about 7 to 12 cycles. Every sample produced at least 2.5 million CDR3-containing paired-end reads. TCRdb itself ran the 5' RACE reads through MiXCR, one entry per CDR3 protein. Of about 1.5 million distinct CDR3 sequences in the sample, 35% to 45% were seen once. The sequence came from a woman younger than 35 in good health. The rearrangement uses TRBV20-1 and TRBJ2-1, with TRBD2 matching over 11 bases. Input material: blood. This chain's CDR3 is CSAIPGLAASVDEQFF. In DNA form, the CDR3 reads TGCAGTGCCATACCGGGACTAGCGGCTAGTGTGGATGAGCAGTTCTTC.